This T cell receptor (beta chain) appears in the sequencing data of a study of T cells in Graves' hyperthyroidism and ophthalmopathy. Whole-study findings and limits: Appearing also in blood were most of the thyroid clonotypes expanded above 0.001.

From germline, CDR1 is LGHNA and CDR2 YSLEER. Trimming removed 1 base at V and 8 bases at J, with 12 bases between. The CDR3 contains 13 residues. A few counts support this clonotype. The antigen is undetermined. A Clinical Activity Score of at least 3, a NOSPECS grade of at least 4 and a duration under 3 months were recorded in the ophthalmopathy patients. Patients were excluded for uncontrolled infection, other autoimmune disease, pregnancy or lactation. Out of approximately 10 ml of fresh peripheral blood came the PBMCs. There were TCR beta CDR3 regions amplified from RNA transcripts. A first-round RT-PCR of the TCR CDR3 used the HTBI primer set. TCRdb processed the multiplex PCR reads anew with MiXCR; each CDR3 protein has one entry. This table holds 400,000 to 600,000 distinct CDR3 sequences, more than 15% found once.

The receptor was isolated from a woman aged 25 to 39 with Graves' ophthalmopathy. This sequence joins TRBV4-3 and TRBJ2-7; no clear D gene. The sample consisted of blood. Written as DNA, the CDR3 is TGCGCCAGCAGCCAAGTCACCGTCCTTAAGCAGTACTTC. This sequence encodes CASSQVTVLKQYF.